A selection of T cell receptor beta chains follows, all from one sample in a study of T cells in localized non-small cell lung cancer. Libraries were prepared by immunoSEQ multiplex PCR; TCRdb keeps only in-frame clonotypes and omits some of them. Of around 78,000 clones in the sample, around 90% were seen once. The sequenced sample was peripheral blood, obtained before any cancer treatment. The receptors shown here come from a woman aged 40-69 years with stage I squamous cell lung carcinoma. The CDR3 runs from the conserved cysteine through the conserved F or W. D genes are given only for firm matches. The size entry is marked missing in some rows and otherwise reads once, few, many or a size class.

>TRBJ1-1|TRBD1|TRBV2|NA
CASSEWEGATEAFF
TGTGCCAGCAGTGAATGGGAGGGGGCCACTGAAGCTTTCTTT
>TRBJ1-2|TRBD1|TRBV2|NA
CASSERQGGNGYTF
TGTGCCAGCAGTGAACGACAGGGGGGAAATGGCTACACCTTC
>TRBJ2-1|TRBD2|TRBV7-3|NA
CASSPSGGSYNEQFF
TGTGCCAGCAGCCCTAGCGGGGGAAGTTACAATGAGCAGTTCTTC
>TRBJ1-1|NA|TRBV5-1|NA
CASSLAVGAGTEAFF
TGCGCCAGCAGCTTGGCCGTGGGGGCAGGCACTGAAGCTTTCTTT
>TRBJ1-6|NA|TRBV30|NA
CAWSGGGFRSPLHF
TGTGCCTGGAGTGGGGGGGGGTTTCGATCACCCCTCCACTTT
>TRBJ1-2|NA|TRBV9|NA
CTSSPQTENYGYTF
TGTACCAGCAGCCCACAGACAGAGAACTATGGCTACACCTTC
>TRBJ1-1|NA|TRBV14|NA
CASSRNDRLEAFF
TGTGCCAGCAGCCGAAATGACAGACTTGAAGCTTTCTTT
>TRBJ2-1|NA|TRBV27|NA
CASSLRGTGNEQFF
TGTGCCAGCAGTTTACGGGGGACGGGCAATGAGCAGTTCTTC
>TRBJ1-5|NA|TRBV30|NA
CAWSVGLNQPQHF
TGTGCCTGGAGTGTAGGGTTAAATCAGCCCCAGCATTTT
>TRBJ1-1|NA|TRBV7-9|NA
CASSLGVENTEAFF
TGTGCCAGCAGCTTAGGGGTGGAGAACACTGAAGCTTTCTTT
>TRBJ2-5|TRBD2|TRBV5-1|once
CASSRLAGTQETQYF
TGCGCCAGCAGCCGACTAGCGGGGACACAAGAGACCCAGTACTTC
>TRBJ2-3|TRBD1|TRBV11-3|NA
CASSLSGQGVDTQYF
TGTGCCAGCAGCTTATCGGGACAGGGTGTAGATACGCAGTATTTT
>TRBJ2-3|TRBD2|TRBV7-2|NA
CASSLRRGGSTDTQYF
TGTGCCAGCAGCTTAAGGCGGGGGGGCAGCACAGATACGCAGTATTTT
>TRBJ2-7|NA|TRBV6-6|NA
CASSWDGYEQYF
TGTGCCAGCAGTTGGGACGGCTACGAGCAGTACTTC
>TRBJ2-7|NA|TRBV5-8|NA
CASSPSMGLEQYF
TGTGCCAGCAGCCCGTCCATGGGGTTGGAGCAGTACTTC
>TRBJ1-4|NA|TRBV5-1|NA
CDSSWRGNEKLFF
TGCGACAGCAGCTGGAGAGGTAATGAAAAACTGTTTTTT
>TRBJ1-6|NA|TRBV5-5|NA
CASSLEQINSPLHF
TGTGCCAGCAGCTTGGAACAGATCAATTCACCCCTCCACTTT
>TRBJ1-1|NA|TRBV6-5|NA
CASSSPREGNTEAFF
TGTGCCAGCAGCTCACCCCGCGAGGGTAACACTGAAGCTTTCTTT
>TRBJ1-1|NA|TRBV14|NA
CASSQAPGIVEAFF
TGTGCCAGCAGCCAAGCCCCAGGAATCGTCGAAGCTTTCTTT
>TRBJ1-1|NA|TRBV6-6|NA
CASSYLRTWDTEAFF
TGTGCCAGCAGTTACTTAAGGACCTGGGACACTGAAGCTTTCTTT